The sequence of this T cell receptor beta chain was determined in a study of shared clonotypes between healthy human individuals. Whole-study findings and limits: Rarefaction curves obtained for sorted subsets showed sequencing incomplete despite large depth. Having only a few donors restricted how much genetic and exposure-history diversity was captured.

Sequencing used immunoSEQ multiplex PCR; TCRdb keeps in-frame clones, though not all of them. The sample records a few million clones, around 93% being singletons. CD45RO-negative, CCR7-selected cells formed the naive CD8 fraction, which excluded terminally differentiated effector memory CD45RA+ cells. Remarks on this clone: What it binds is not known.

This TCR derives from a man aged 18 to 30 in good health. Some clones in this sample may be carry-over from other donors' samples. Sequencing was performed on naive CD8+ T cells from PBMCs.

CDR3 region: CASSLSPKDTQYF. In nucleotides, the CDR3 is TGTGCCAGCAGTTTATCACCCAAAGATACGCAGTATTTT. The gene calls are TRBV27 and TRBJ2-3, with D unclear. CDR1 and CDR2 from the germline V gene are MNHEY and SMNVEV (reference sequence). CDR3 length equals 13 residues. The V and J ends lost 0 bases and 5 bases respectively, with 6 bases between them.